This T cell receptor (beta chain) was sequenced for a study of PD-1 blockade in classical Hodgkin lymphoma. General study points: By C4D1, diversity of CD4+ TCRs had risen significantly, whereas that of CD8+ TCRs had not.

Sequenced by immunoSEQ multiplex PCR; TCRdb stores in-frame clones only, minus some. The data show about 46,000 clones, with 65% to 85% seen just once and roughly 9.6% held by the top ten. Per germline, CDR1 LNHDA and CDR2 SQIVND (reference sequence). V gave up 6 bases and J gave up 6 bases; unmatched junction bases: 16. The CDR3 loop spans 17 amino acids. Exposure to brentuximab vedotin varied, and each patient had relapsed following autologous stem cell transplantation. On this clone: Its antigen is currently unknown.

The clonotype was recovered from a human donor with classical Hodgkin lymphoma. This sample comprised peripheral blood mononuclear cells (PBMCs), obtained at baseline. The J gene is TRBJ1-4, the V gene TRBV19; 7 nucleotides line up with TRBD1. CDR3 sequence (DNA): TGTGCCAGTAGCCCATCGGGCCGGCGACAGGGTGATGAAAAACTGTTTTTT. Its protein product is CASSPSGRRQGDEKLFF.